Each of the 2 T cell receptor beta chains below was sequenced from the same sample in a study of HIV-infected patients and healthy controls. The repertoire came from unfractionated whole blood and reflected all unsorted peripheral T cells. Around 0.5 ug RNA was reverse transcribed with alpha and beta constant-region primers. Separate chain-specific third strand synthesis with multiplexing indices produced the alpha and beta libraries. TCRdb independently ran MiXCR on the 5' RACE reads; one entry per CDR3 protein. The sample includes some 19,000 distinct CDR3 sequences, almost 9% of them seen just once. Sequenced: blood. These TCRs come from an adult in good health.

In this sample, this clonotype turned up many times. The chain employs TRBV18 and TRBJ2-3; D gene uncertain. This CDR3 contains 13 residues. V was pared by 3 bases and J by 1 base, with 5 bases between. In germline, CDR1 is KGHSH, CDR2 LQKENI. The CDR3 spells CASSPVGTDTQYF. CDR3 DNA sequence: TGTGCCAGCTCACCCGTGGGCACAGATACGCAGTATTTT.

This clonotype came up many times. This chain links TRBV3-1 with TRBJ1-1; D is perhaps TRBD1 (6 bases). The germline V gene has CDR1 LGHDT and CDR2 YNNKEL (reference sequence). V was clipped by 3 bases and J by 6 bases, with 20 bases between them. This CDR3 spans 16 amino acids. CDR3 residues: CASSQRDIRLGAEAFF. The CDR3 DNA follows: TGTGCCAGCAGCCAGCGGGACATCCGCTTGGGGGCTGAAGCTTTCTTT.